What follows are 25 T cell receptor beta chains derived from one specimen sequenced in a study of T cell changes during pregnancy in multiple sclerosis. The table came from immunoSEQ multiplex PCR; TCRdb's copy has only in-frame clones and leaves some out. Of 100,000 or so clones in the sample, 94% were seen once. This material consisted of peripheral blood, taken after pregnancy. The receptor set was obtained from a female donor in good health, enrolled as a control in a pregnancy study.

The chain recombines TRBV29-1 with TRBJ2-7; TRBD2 aligns across 14 bases. Germline V gene sequence: CDR1 SQVTM, CDR2 ANQGSEA. After removal of 6 bases from V and 6 bases from J, the junction contained 13 bases not matched to a gene. The CDR3 is made up of 16 amino acids. CDR3 loop: CSVATFKGLAGGEQYF. CDR3 DNA: TGCAGCGTCGCAACTTTCAAAGGACTAGCGGGGGGCGAGCAGTACTTC.

The chain links TRBV14 to TRBJ2-1; D perhaps matches TRBD2 (6 bases). Trimming cost V 4 bases and J 3 bases, with 13 bases left between them. This CDR3 is 15 amino acids long. CDR1 and CDR2 from the germline V gene are SGHDN and FVKESK. The CDR3 sequence: CASSRGMGYYNEQFF. The CDR3 DNA sequence: TGTGCCAGCAGCCGCGGGATGGGGTACTACAATGAGCAGTTCTTC.

This clone showed up just once. V usage is TRBV7-9 and J usage is TRBJ2-1, with a possible D match to TRBD2 (6 bases). V lost 3 bases and J lost 6, with 15 bases in between. This CDR3 has 15 residues. Germline V CDR1 and CDR2: SEHNR, FQNEAQ (reference sequence). CDR3 in DNA: TGTGCCAGCAGCTTGGGACTCGCTTGGGCCAATGAGCAGTTCTTC. Its translation: CASSLGLAWANEQFF.

This clone has just a few counts. V and J are TRBV5-4 and TRBJ1-3; TRBD1 agrees at 7 bases. Losses at the gene ends were 3 bases for V and 3 bases for J; bases not matched to a gene: 6. The germline gives CDR1 SGHNT, CDR2 YYREEE (reference sequence). The CDR3 has 15 amino acids. The CDR3 protein is CASSSDRAVGNTIYF. The CDR3 region has the DNA TGTGCCAGCAGCTCTGACAGGGCGGTTGGAAACACCATATATTTT.

The V and J genes are TRBV5-4 and TRBJ2-3; TRBD2 might be the D (6 bases). The CDR3 has 14 amino acids. In germline, CDR1 is SGHNT, CDR2 YYREEE (reference sequence). Trimming left V 3 bases short and J 8 bases short, with 16 bases between. CDR3 in amino acids: CASSSGRGTPTQYF. The DNA of the CDR3 is TGTGCCAGCAGCTCTGGACGTGGGACTCCTACGCAGTATTTT.

This rearrangement joins TRBV7-8 to TRBJ2-5; a weak D match, TRBD2 (7 bases). CDR3 size: 14 residues. Germline CDR1 and CDR2: SGHVS and FQNEAQ. Trimming pared 5 bases from V and 4 bases from J, leaving 14 bases between. Written as DNA, the CDR3 is TGTGCCAGCAGCCCCCGGGGGGCGAGAGAGACCCAGTACTTC. The encoded protein is CASSPRGARETQYF.

This clone was found a few times. This chain uses TRBV5-1 with TRBJ2-3, with D possibly being TRBD2 (5 bases). The CDR3 runs to 19 residues. Per the germline V gene, CDR1 is SGHRS and CDR2 is YFSETQ. Trimming shortened V by 0 bases and J by 2 bases, and 22 bases separated the two germline ends. In DNA form, the CDR3 reads TGCGCCAGCAGCTTGGAGGGAGCGGCCGGTTATTCCAACACAGATACGCAGTATTTT. This translates into CASSLEGAAGYSNTDTQYF.

V is TRBV13 and J is TRBJ2-5; 7 nucleotides agree with TRBD2. Per germline, CDR1 PRHDT and CDR2 FYEKMQ (reference sequence). The V gene end was trimmed by 0 bases and the J gene end by 4 bases; junction bases not matched to a gene: 5. This CDR3 has 15 amino acids. CDR3 coding DNA: TGTGCCAGCAGCTTAGGCGGCGGGAGCGCAGAGACCCAGTACTTC. Encoded protein: CASSLGGGSAETQYF. The variable domain in full, with the rest retrieved from reference TRBV13 and TRBJ2-5, is AAGVIQSPRHLIKEKRETATLKCYPIPRHDTVYWYQQGPGQDPQFLISFYEKMQSDKGSIPDRFSAQQFSDYHSELNMSSLELGDSALYFCASSLGGGSAETQYFGPGTRLLVL.

The chain is built from TRBV19 and TRBJ2-7; perhaps TRBD1 as D (6 bases). Germline CDR1 is LNHDA and CDR2 is SQIVND (reference sequence). Trimming cost V 1 base and J 3 bases, with 7 bases left between them. The CDR3 is 13 residues long. This CDR3 reads CASSIGRGYEQYF. CDR3 bases: TGTGCCAGTAGTATAGGCAGGGGCTACGAGCAGTACTTC.

This clone has more than one count but fewer than ten. This chain uses TRBV5-1 with TRBJ1-1, with D perhaps TRBD1 (5 bases). CDR3 length: 14 residues. Germline CDR1 and CDR2: SGHRS and YFSETQ. V lost 0 bases and J lost 6, with 12 bases in between. The CDR3 region is CASSLAGGYAEAFF. The CDR3 DNA is TGCGCCAGCAGCTTGGCCGGGGGTTATGCTGAAGCTTTCTTT.

V gene TRBV5-4 combines with J gene TRBJ2-7, with 11 bases lining up with TRBD2. Germline-derived CDR1 and CDR2 are SGHNT and YYREEE (reference sequence). The CDR3 runs to 15 residues. With 3 bases clipped from V and 3 bases from J, the junction kept 5 bases outside the gene matches. The CDR3 nucleotides read TGTGCCAGCAGCTCGGGGACTAGCGGAAACTACGAGCAGTACTTC. Translating gives CASSSGTSGNYEQYF.

This clone was observed once. V and J are TRBV2 and TRBJ1-2; D gene ambiguous. This CDR3 is built from 11 residues. Germline loops: CDR1 SNHLY, CDR2 FYNNEI. The V and J ends lost 9 bases and 4 bases respectively, with 9 bases between them. The CDR3 is CASRRVYGYTF. CDR3 nucleotides: TGTGCCAGTCGGCGGGTCTATGGCTACACCTTC.

The rearrangement links TRBV4-1 to TRBJ2-5; a weak D match, TRBD1 (6 bases). V was trimmed by 1 base and J by 4 bases, leaving 10 bases between them. CDR1 is MGHRA, CDR2 YSYEKL, per germline. CDR3 length equals 14 residues. The CDR3 region is CASSQVGRGETQYF. The CDR3 nucleotides read TGCGCCAGCAGCCAAGTGGGCAGGGGAGAGACCCAGTACTTC.

This rearrangement joins TRBV9 to TRBJ2-1, with TRBD2 as a possible D gene (6 bases). Germline lookup yields CDR1 SGDLS and CDR2 YYNGEE. Deletions cut 0 bases from V and 7 bases from J, with 14 bases between. The CDR3 spans 15 residues. The CDR3 spells CASSVAFGGANEQFF. In DNA, the CDR3 is TGTGCCAGCAGCGTAGCCTTCGGGGGAGCGAATGAGCAGTTCTTC. Filled out from reference TRBV9 and TRBJ2-1, the complete variable domain reads DSGVTQTPKHLITATGQRVTLRCSPRSGDLSVYWYQQSLDQGLQFLIQYYNGEERAKGNILERFSAQQFPDLHSELNLSSLELGDSALYFCASSVAFGGANEQFFGPGTRLTVL.

This rearrangement joins TRBV9 to TRBJ1-2; 7 nucleotides line up with TRBD1. V was clipped by 0 bases and J by 7 bases; unmatched bases: 18. Per germline, CDR1 SGDLS and CDR2 YYNGEE. There are 18 residues in the CDR3. CDR3 residues: CASSVGLRGRVRGSGYTF. For the CDR3, the DNA is TGTGCCAGCAGCGTAGGACTGAGGGGGCGCGTTCGGGGCAGTGGCTACACCTTC.

This chain uses TRBV7-9 with TRBJ1-2; no definite D call. The CDR3 length is 13 residues. Germline V gives CDR1 SEHNR, CDR2 FQNEAQ (reference sequence). V lost 2 bases and J lost 11, with 15 bases in between. CDR3 DNA sequence: TGTGCCAGCAGCTTATATCAGGCTTTGGGTTACACCTTC. This sequence encodes CASSLYQALGYTF.

This clone was recorded a few times. The chain couples TRBV29-1 to TRBJ1-2; the D gene is possibly TRBD1 (5 bases). This CDR3 region has 11 residues. The germline V gene encodes CDR1 SQVTM and CDR2 ANQGSEA. Trimming shortened V by 3 bases and J by 9 bases, and 11 bases separated the two germline ends. CDR3 residues: CSVDEGTSYTF. CDR3 nucleotides: TGCAGCGTTGATGAGGGGACTAGCTACACCTTC. The variable domain in full, with the rest retrieved from reference TRBV29-1 and TRBJ1-2, is SAVISQKPSRDICQRGTSLTIQCQVDSQVTMMFWYRQQPGQSLTLIATANQGSEATYESGFVIDKFPISRPNLTFSTLTVSNMSPEDSSIYLCSVDEGTSYTFGSGTRLTVV.

The chain is built from TRBV6-1 and TRBJ2-5; 7 positions match TRBD1. The CDR3 length is 15 residues. With 7 bases clipped from V and 4 bases from J, the junction kept 12 bases outside the gene matches. Germline lookup yields CDR1 MNHNS and CDR2 SASEGT. The DNA for the CDR3 is TGTGCCAGCAACATACATAGGGGGCAGGGAGAGACCCAGTACTTC. Its protein is CASNIHRGQGETQYF.

The chain couples TRBV19 to TRBJ1-1; unclear D gene. Germline V gene data show CDR1 as LNHDA and CDR2 as SQIVND (reference sequence). The CDR3 loop spans 12 amino acids. Deletions cut 5 bases from V and 6 bases from J, with 10 bases between. The CDR3 DNA reads TGTGCCAGTAGTGGCGGTTCCGCTGAAGCTTTCTTT. This gives the protein CASSGGSAEAFF. Looking up the rest from reference TRBV19 and TRBJ1-1 gives the full variable domain: DGGITQSPKYLFRKEGQNVTLSCEQNLNHDAMYWYRQDPGQGLRLIYYSQIVNDFQKGDIAEGYSVSREKKESFPLTVTSAQKNPTAFYLCASSGGSAEAFFGQGTRLTVV.

The V gene is TRBV30, the J gene TRBJ2-3, with no clear D. The CDR3 covers 15 residues. The V end was cut by 3 bases, the J end by 0 bases, with 13 bases between. Germline V gene lookup returns CDR1 GTSNPN and CDR2 SVGIG (reference sequence). CDR3 region: CAWRTSTTSTDTQYF. In nucleotides, the CDR3 is TGTGCCTGGAGGACATCAACAACTAGCACAGATACGCAGTATTTT.

This clone has a single count. The chain couples TRBV30 to TRBJ2-7, with D hard to call. CDR1 is GTSNPN, CDR2 SVGIG, per germline (reference sequence). The CDR3 covers 14 residues. The ends were cut back, 3 bases at V and 0 bases at J, with 12 bases in the middle. The CDR3, as DNA: TGTGCCTGGAGGGGTTCTCAGGTCTCCTACGAGCAGTACTTC. Amino acid sequence: CAWRGSQVSYEQYF. Supplemented by reference TRBV30 and TRBJ2-7, the full variable domain reads SQTIHQWPATLVQPVGSPLSLECTVEGTSNPNLYWYRQAAGRGLQLLFYSVGIGQISSEVPQNLSASRPQDRQFILSSKKLLLSDSGFYLCAWRGSQVSYEQYFGPGTRLTVT.

The V call is TRBV5-3, the J call TRBJ1-5; 9 bases are shared with TRBD1. Being an ORF, TRBV5-3 has a function that is uncertain. This CDR3 has 15 residues. J lost 5 bases, V lost 3 bases, and 6 bases had no gene match. The DNA for the CDR3 is TGTGCCAGAAGCTGGGACAGGGAAGATGATCAGCCCCAGCATTTT. Protein product: CARSWDREDDQPQHF.

The V call is TRBV6-1, the J call TRBJ2-7; maybe TRBD1 (6 bases). This CDR3 is built from 15 residues. Trimming pared 6 bases from V and 5 bases from J, leaving 20 bases between. Germline CDR1 reads MNHNS; CDR2 reads SASEGT. CDR3 DNA sequence: TGTGCCAGCAGCTCAGGGGCTACTTATGGGGACGAGCAGTACTTC. Encoded protein: CASSSGATYGDEQYF.

By share, this clone ranks as large. The CDR3 coding sequence is TGCGCCAGCAGCCCAAAAGGGGGATTTGGCACAGATACGCAGTATTTT. Protein sequence: CASSPKGGFGTDTQYF. The gene calls are TRBV4-1 and TRBJ2-3; possible D gene TRBD1, 6 bases. With 4 bases removed from V and 1 base from J, the gap between germline ends came to 15 bases. Germline V gives CDR1 MGHRA, CDR2 YSYEKL. The CDR3 length is 16 residues.

This clone was seen at least ten times. The gene calls are TRBV4-1 and TRBJ1-1; D ambiguous. V was pared by 1 base and J by 4 bases, with 13 bases between. Germline V gene lookup returns CDR1 MGHRA and CDR2 YSYEKL. CDR3 length equals 15 residues. The CDR3 nucleotides read TGCGCCAGCAGCCAAGTGTATGGGGAGGGCACTGAAGCTTTCTTT. This sequence encodes CASSQVYGEGTEAFF.